A single sample gave rise to the 9 T cell receptor beta chains below, sequenced in a study of blood T cell repertoires in COVID-19. Here immunoSEQ multiplex PCR was the method, and the copy in TCRdb shows in-frame clones only, minus some. The data contain some 300,000 clones, about nine tenths of them singletons. Sequencing was carried out using peripheral blood. Source of these receptors: a woman aged 25-40 years who had recovered from COVID-19.

Here the CDR3 DNA reads TGTGCCAGGGGACAGGATACCTACGAGCAGTACTTC. Translated: CARGQDTYEQYF. V is TRBV2 and J is TRBJ2-7, with 8 bases fitting TRBD1. V lost 9 bases to trimming and J lost 2 bases; unmatched junction nucleotides: 3. Germline assignment: CDR1 SNHLY and CDR2 FYNNEI. The CDR3 length is 12 residues.

V gene TRBV7-2 combines with J gene TRBJ1-5; TRBD1 is a possible D gene (5 bases). Germline CDR1 SGHTA, CDR2 FQGNSA. V lost 2 bases and J 5 bases, leaving 10 bases between the germline ends. There are 14 residues in the CDR3. CDR3 nucleotides: TGTGCCAGCAGCTTAAGGGGAAGCTATCAGCCCCAGCATTTT. As protein: CASSLRGSYQPQHF.

V and J are TRBV7-3 and TRBJ2-2; 7 bases match TRBD1. This CDR3 has 16 amino acids. With V trimmed by 2 bases and J by 3 bases, 6 bases remained unmatched. From germline, CDR1 is SGHTA and CDR2 FQGTGA. Here the CDR3 DNA reads TGTGCCAGCAGCTTAGAGGGGGCGCGGGACACCGGGGAGCTGTTTTTT. It is translated as CASSLEGARDTGELFF.

V usage is TRBV11-3 and J usage is TRBJ2-2, with 12 bases fitting TRBD2. This CDR3 comprises 16 residues. Looked up from germline, CDR1 is SGHNT and CDR2 is YENEEA. Germline trimming cut 4 bases from V and 4 bases from J; bases unmatched to any gene: 4. CDR3 region: CASSSQLAGGTGELFF. CDR3 DNA: TGTGCCAGCAGCTCCCAACTAGCGGGGGGCACCGGGGAGCTGTTTTTT.

The chain has TRBV6-5 and TRBJ2-7, with D possibly being TRBD1 (7 bases). The CDR3 extends over 13 amino acids. Germline values: CDR1 MNHEY, CDR2 SVGAGI. The V end was cut by 6 bases, the J end by 3 bases, with 12 bases between. The CDR3 DNA follows: TGTGCCAGCAGGCAGGGGGGAAGCTACGAGCAGTACTTC. It is translated as CASRQGGSYEQYF.

The V call is TRBV9, the J call TRBJ2-3; 13 bases agree with TRBD2. The CDR3 consists of 21 residues. Germline V gives CDR1 SGDLS, CDR2 YYNGEE. After removal of 4 bases from V and 0 bases from J, the junction contained 17 bases not matched to a gene. CDR3 loop: CASSPTTGRLAGGHSTDTQYF. CDR3 DNA: TGTGCCAGCAGCCCGACGACAGGGAGACTAGCGGGGGGCCATAGCACAGATACGCAGTATTTT.

CDR3 loop: CASSVKLAAYEQYF. DNA for the CDR3: TGTGCCAGCAGTGTCAAACTAGCGGCCTACGAGCAGTACTTC. The V and J genes are TRBV2 and TRBJ2-7; 8 bases match TRBD2. CDR3 length: 14 amino acids. J gave up 2 bases and V 4 bases, and 4 bases lay outside the gene matches. The germline CDR1 and CDR2 sequences are SNHLY and FYNNEI.

The chain links TRBV7-9 to TRBJ1-5, with D possibly TRBD1 on 5 matching bases. The V gene's germline CDR1 is SEHNR and CDR2 FQNEAQ (reference sequence). V was shortened by 0 bases and J by 0 bases, with 12 bases between the two germline ends. The CDR3 is 17 residues long. In nucleotides, the CDR3 is TGTGCCAGCAGCTTAGCGGTGGGGGGTGGTAGCAATCAGCCCCAGCATTTT. Its protein product is CASSLAVGGGSNQPQHF.

The rearrangement joins TRBV4-2 to TRBJ1-4, with unresolved D. CDR1 LGHNA and CDR2 YNFKEQ come from the germline V gene. The V gene lost 0 bases and the J gene lost 0 bases, with 8 bases spanning the gap. The CDR3 runs to 16 residues. As DNA, the CDR3 is TGTGCCAGCAGCCAAGACAGCGAGACAACTAATGAAAAACTGTTTTTT. Translation: CASSQDSETTNEKLFF.